One and the same sample provided the 27 T cell receptor beta chains below, sequenced in a study of T cells in narcolepsy. This table comes from immunoSEQ multiplex PCR, and its TCRdb copy is limited to in-frame clones, with some not included. The data show under 40,000 clones, roughly 87% seen once. Specimen: memory (CD45RA-) CD4+ T cells from blood. The source is a human donor in good health.

V usage is TRBV5-3 and J usage is TRBJ1-2; D gene uncertain. TRBV5-3 is an ORF, with its function uncertain. This CDR3 spans 11 amino acids. Trimming removed 5 bases at V and 5 bases at J, with 7 bases between. The CDR3 bases are TGTGCCAGAAGACTGAAGTATGGCTACACCTTC. This sequence encodes CARRLKYGYTF.

This chain links TRBV30 with TRBJ1-5, with 7 bases that match TRBD1. This CDR3 spans 14 amino acids. From germline, CDR1 is GTSNPN and CDR2 SVGIG (reference sequence). V was clipped by 2 bases and J by 6 bases; unmatched bases: 7. The CDR3 here is CAWSQGVGGQPQHF. In DNA, the CDR3 is TGTGCCTGGAGTCAGGGGGTTGGGGGTCAGCCCCAGCATTTT.

The rearrangement links TRBV7-2 to TRBJ1-1; D not resolved. Germline CDR1 reads SGHTA; CDR2 reads FQGNSA. The CDR3 covers 13 residues. The germline V and J ends were trimmed by 0 bases and 4 bases, with 6 bases remaining between them. The DNA for the CDR3 is TGTGCCAGCAGCTTAGCCAGGACCACTGAAGCTTTCTTT. Translated: CASSLARTTEAFF.

The CDR3 DNA is TGTGCCAGTAGTACGGGACCCTCCTTTGGGACTGAAGCTTTCTTT. Residues: CASSTGPSFGTEAFF. The rearrangement uses TRBV19 and TRBJ1-1; the D gene is possibly TRBD1 (5 bases). Germline lookup yields CDR1 LNHDA and CDR2 SQIVND (reference sequence). CDR3 length equals 15 residues. The V end was cut by 4 bases, the J end by 5 bases, with 17 bases between. The whole variable domain, filled in from reference TRBV19 and TRBJ1-1, reads DGGITQSPKYLFRKEGQNVTLSCEQNLNHDAMYWYRQDPGQGLRLIYYSQIVNDFQKGDIAEGYSVSREKKESFPLTVTSAQKNPTAFYLCASSTGPSFGTEAFFGQGTRLTVV.

V and J are TRBV4-3 and TRBJ1-1; no firm D call. Per the germline V gene, CDR1 is LGHNA and CDR2 is YSLEER. Trimming took off 1 base at V and 0 bases at J, with 6 bases between the two ends. The CDR3 totals 14 residues. Here the CDR3 DNA reads TGCGCCAGCAGCCAAGTTTTGGTGAACACTGAAGCTTTCTTT. It codes for CASSQVLVNTEAFF.

A single count supports this clone. J is TRBJ2-7 and V is TRBV2; D is unclear. The CDR3 is 14 residues long. V lost 3 bases and J lost 6, with 15 bases in between. Germline loops: CDR1 SNHLY, CDR2 FYNNEI. The CDR3 DNA is TGTGCCAGCAGTGAGTCGATTAGCCTCAGCGAGCAGTACTTC. It is translated as CASSESISLSEQYF.

The table lists this clone with a few counts. V usage is TRBV5-6 and J usage is TRBJ2-7; D may be TRBD2 (5 bases). CDR1 is SGHDT, CDR2 YYEEEE, per germline. The ends were cut back, 0 bases at V and 7 bases at J, with 11 bases in the middle. The CDR3 is 13 amino acids. CDR3: CASSLASGEEQYF. As DNA, the CDR3 is TGTGCCAGCAGCTTGGCAAGCGGTGAAGAGCAGTACTTC.

In regard to this clone: The sample has other DNA sequences that encode this CDR3 too. The gene calls are TRBV28 and TRBJ1-4; 7 bases fit TRBD1. Looked up from germline, CDR1 is MDHEN and CDR2 is SYDVKM. After removal of 3 bases from V and 6 bases from J, the junction contained 7 bases not matched to a gene. This CDR3 region has 15 residues. CDR3 residues: CASSLVGQGDEKLFF. The CDR3 region has the DNA TGTGCCAGCAGTTTGGTGGGCCAGGGGGATGAAAAACTGTTTTTT.

The J gene is TRBJ1-1, the V gene TRBV29-1, with D possibly being TRBD1 (5 bases). V lost 5 bases to trimming and J lost 0 bases, with 7 bases between them. The germline gives CDR1 SQVTM, CDR2 ANQGSEA. The CDR3 length is 12 residues. The CDR3 reads CSVPTVNTEAFF. The CDR3 DNA follows: TGCAGCGTTCCGACAGTGAACACTGAAGCTTTCTTT.

DNA for the CDR3: TGCGCCAGCAGCCCCGACGCGCGGGGAGAGACCCAGTACTTC. It yields the protein CASSPDARGETQYF. The gene calls are TRBV5-1 and TRBJ2-5, with D possibly matching TRBD2 (6 bases). This CDR3 comprises 14 residues. Trimming left V 4 bases short and J 4 bases short, with 14 bases between. The germline gives CDR1 SGHRS, CDR2 YFSETQ.

In this sample, this clone turned up once. CDR3 nucleotides: TGTGCCAGCAGCTTAGAACACGTGGGGGATGAGCAGTTCTTC. This encodes CASSLEHVGDEQFF. V usage is TRBV7-8 and J usage is TRBJ2-1, with D possibly being TRBD1 or TRBD2 (5 bases each). Germline CDR1 and CDR2: SGHVS and FQNEAQ. The CDR3 is 14 amino acids. Trimming removed 1 base at V and 8 bases at J, with 12 bases between.

This clone was counted a few times. The J gene is TRBJ2-6, the V gene TRBV6-6; no definite D call. The germline V gene has CDR1 MNHNY and CDR2 SVGAGI (reference sequence). The V end lost 5 bases, the J end lost 0 bases, and 8 bases lay between the germline ends. This CDR3 comprises 15 residues. The chain's CDR3 is CASSHRSSGANVLTF. CDR3 DNA: TGTGCCAGCAGTCATCGCTCCTCTGGGGCCAACGTCCTGACTTTC.

The chain links TRBV30 to TRBJ1-3; D remains ambiguous. There are 14 residues in the CDR3. V lost 2 bases to trimming and J lost 0 bases, with 8 bases between them. Germline V gene data show CDR1 as GTSNPN and CDR2 as SVGIG (reference sequence). CDR3 nucleotide sequence: TGTGCCTGGAGTCCGGGCCGCTCTGGAAACACCATATATTTT. Amino acid sequence: CAWSPGRSGNTIYF.

The V call is TRBV2, the J call TRBJ1-5, with TRBD1 matching 9 bases. This CDR3 is built from 17 residues. The ends lost 4 bases at V and 4 bases at J; junction bases unmatched: 11. CDR1 and CDR2 from the germline V gene are SNHLY and FYNNEI. CDR3 DNA sequence: TGTGCCAGCAGTGCGAGGTCAGTCGGGACAGGGAATCAGCCCCAGCATTTT. Translating it yields CASSARSVGTGNQPQHF. The full variable domain, rest sourced from reference TRBV2 and TRBJ1-5, is EPEVTQTPSHQVTQMGQEVILRCVPISNHLYFYWYRQILGQKVEFLVSFYNNEISEKSEIFDDQFSVERPDGSNFTLKIRSTKLEDSAMYFCASSARSVGTGNQPQHFGDGTRLSIL.

The chain is built from TRBV29-1 and TRBJ1-1; 7 positions agree with TRBD1. The V gene end was trimmed by 5 bases and the J gene end by 10 bases; junction bases not matched to a gene: 10. The CDR3 loop spans 12 amino acids. In germline, CDR1 is SQVTM, CDR2 ANQGSEA. CDR3 sequence reads: CSVSPGGFGAFF. The DNA of the CDR3 is TGCAGCGTTAGTCCAGGGGGGTTCGGAGCTTTCTTT.

This clone was counted once. The rearrangement joins TRBV4-2 to TRBJ2-5; weak D call: TRBD1 (6 bases). Trimming removed 1 base from V and 5 bases from J, with 14 bases in between. CDR3 length: 15 amino acids. CDR1 and CDR2 from the germline V gene are LGHNA and YNFKEQ. CDR3 residues: CASSQGLLTGETQYF. CDR3 coding DNA: TGTGCCAGCAGCCAAGGGCTCCTTACAGGGGAGACCCAGTACTTC.

The chain joins TRBV28 to TRBJ2-1; 9 positions match TRBD2. Germline V lookup: CDR1 MDHEN, CDR2 SYDVKM. V gave up 2 bases and J gave up 15 bases; unmatched junction bases: 5. The CDR3 contains 12 residues. The CDR3 sequence: CASSLRGLASFF. The CDR3 bases are TGTGCCAGCAGTTTAAGGGGACTAGCTTCGTTCTTC.

The table lists this clone with a count of one. V is TRBV7-8 and J is TRBJ2-5, with 8 nucleotides matching TRBD2. The CDR3 consists of 16 residues. Germline values: CDR1 SGHVS, CDR2 FQNEAQ. With V trimmed by 2 bases and J by 1 base, 6 bases remained unmatched. CDR3 DNA: TGTGCCAGCAGCTTATTCACAGCGGGGGTCCAAGAGACCCAGTACTTC. Translation: CASSLFTAGVQETQYF.

The V call is TRBV2, the J call TRBJ2-1; 7 nucleotides align to TRBD1. Per the germline V gene, CDR1 is SNHLY and CDR2 is FYNNEI. This CDR3 is built from 15 residues. V lost 6 bases to trimming and J lost 4 bases; unmatched junction nucleotides: 9. The CDR3 is CASRETRDSYNEQFF. The CDR3 DNA follows: TGTGCCAGCAGAGAAACCCGGGACAGTTACAATGAGCAGTTCTTC.

As concerns this clone: This specimen includes other DNA sequences encoding the same CDR3. The CDR3 sequence is CATSSGTGPGNEQFF. CDR3 nucleotides: TGTGCCACCAGCTCCGGGACAGGGCCGGGCAATGAGCAGTTCTTC. The chain uses TRBV15 and TRBJ2-1; 9 bases align to TRBD1. The CDR3 length is 15 residues. From germline, CDR1 is LNHNV and CDR2 YYDKDF (reference sequence). Trimming cost V 5 bases and J 6 bases; bases outside gene matches: 8.

In its sample, this clone was seen once. V is TRBV29-1 and J is TRBJ2-7; D unclear. The CDR3 runs to 15 residues. V shed 0 bases and J shed 5 bases, with 17 bases lying between them. CDR1 SQVTM and CDR2 ANQGSEA come from the germline V gene. CDR3: CSVEDPMQSPHEQYF. The CDR3, as DNA: TGCAGCGTTGAAGATCCGATGCAGTCACCCCACGAGCAGTACTTC.

The CDR3 region is CASSPAGMNTEAFF. In DNA form, the CDR3 reads TGTGCCAGCAGTCCCGCAGGAATGAACACTGAAGCTTTCTTT. This chain joins TRBV27 and TRBJ1-1; D ambiguous. The CDR3 has 14 amino acids. Germline CDR1 MNHEY, CDR2 SMNVEV (reference sequence). The ends were cut back, 5 bases at V and 0 bases at J, with 10 bases in the middle.

V and J are TRBV29-1 and TRBJ2-3, with D tentatively TRBD1 (6 bases). V lost 7 bases to trimming and J lost 8 bases, with 19 bases between them. The CDR3 runs 13 residues. Germline V gene sequence: CDR1 SQVTM, CDR2 ANQGSEA. CDR3 region: CSARGIQGGTQYF. CDR3 DNA sequence: TGCAGCGCCAGGGGAATCCAAGGGGGTACGCAGTATTTT.

This chain joins TRBV18 and TRBJ2-2, with D hard to call. CDR3 length equals 15 residues. The ends were cut back, 1 base at V and 4 bases at J, with 10 bases in the middle. The germline CDR1 and CDR2 sequences are KGHSH and LQKENI. CDR3 nucleotides: TGTGCCAGCTCACCACGGACGGCTATCACCGGGGAGCTGTTTTTT. Amino acids: CASSPRTAITGELFF.

The rearrangement joins TRBV6-4 to TRBJ1-6; weak D call: TRBD1 (5 bases). The CDR3 covers 14 residues. Germline values: CDR1 MRHNA, CDR2 SNTAGT. Trimming cost V 3 bases and J 9 bases, with 12 bases left between them. The DNA of the CDR3 is TGTGCCAGCAGTGAGGCCCAGGGCCGTTCACCCCTCCACTTT. It yields the protein CASSEAQGRSPLHF.

The chain employs TRBV10-3 and TRBJ2-3, with a weak D call TRBD2 (6 bases). CDR3 length: 14 amino acids. The germline gives CDR1 ENHRY, CDR2 SYGVKD. The V gene lost 3 bases and the J gene lost 1 base, with 8 bases spanning the gap. This chain's CDR3 is CAISDTGGTDTQYF. The CDR3 nucleotides are TGTGCCATCAGTGACACGGGGGGCACAGATACGCAGTATTTT.

The count of this clone is one. The rearrangement links TRBV15 to TRBJ2-5, with TRBD2 as a possible D gene (5 bases). Per germline, CDR1 LNHNV and CDR2 YYDKDF (reference sequence). The CDR3 is made up of 13 amino acids. V was cut by 9 bases and J by 2 bases, with 13 bases left in between. The CDR3 nucleotides are TGTGCCACTGGGCCGAGGGATCAAGAGACCCAGTACTTC. Translated: CATGPRDQETQYF.